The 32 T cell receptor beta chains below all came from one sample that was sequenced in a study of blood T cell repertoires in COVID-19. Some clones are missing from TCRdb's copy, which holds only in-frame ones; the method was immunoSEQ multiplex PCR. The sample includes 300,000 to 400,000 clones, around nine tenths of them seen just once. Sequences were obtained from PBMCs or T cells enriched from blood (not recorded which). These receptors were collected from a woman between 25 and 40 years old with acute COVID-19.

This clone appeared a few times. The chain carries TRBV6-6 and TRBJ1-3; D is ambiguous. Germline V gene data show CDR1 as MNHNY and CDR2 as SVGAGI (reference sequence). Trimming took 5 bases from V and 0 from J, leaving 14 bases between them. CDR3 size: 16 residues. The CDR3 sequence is CASSRGSSNSGNTIYF. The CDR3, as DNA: TGTGCCAGCAGTCGAGGGAGCTCCAACTCTGGAAACACCATATATTTT.

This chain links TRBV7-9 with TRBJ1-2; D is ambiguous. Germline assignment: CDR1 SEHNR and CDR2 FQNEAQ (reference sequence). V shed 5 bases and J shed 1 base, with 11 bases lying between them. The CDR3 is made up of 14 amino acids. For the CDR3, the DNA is TGTGCCAGCAGCCCGACGGACTATAACTATGGCTACACCTTC. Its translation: CASSPTDYNYGYTF. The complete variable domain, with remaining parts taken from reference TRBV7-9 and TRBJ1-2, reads DTGVSQNPRHKITKRGQNVTFRCDPISEHNRLYWYRQTLGQGPEFLTYFQNEAQLEKSRLLSDRFSAERPKGSFSTLEIQRTEQGDSAMYLCASSPTDYNYGYTFGSGTRLTVV.

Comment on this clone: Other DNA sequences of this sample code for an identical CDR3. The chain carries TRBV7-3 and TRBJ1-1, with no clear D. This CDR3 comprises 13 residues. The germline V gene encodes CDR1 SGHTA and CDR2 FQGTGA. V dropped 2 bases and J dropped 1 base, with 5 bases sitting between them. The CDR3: CASSLSRNTEAFF. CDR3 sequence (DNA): TGTGCCAGCAGCTTATCTCGGAACACTGAAGCTTTCTTT.

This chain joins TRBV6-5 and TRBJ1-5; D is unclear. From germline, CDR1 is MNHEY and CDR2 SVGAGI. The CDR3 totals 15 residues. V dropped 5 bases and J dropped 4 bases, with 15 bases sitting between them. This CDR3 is CASSILASPNQPQHF. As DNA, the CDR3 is TGTGCCAGCAGTATCTTGGCCAGTCCAAATCAGCCCCAGCATTTT.

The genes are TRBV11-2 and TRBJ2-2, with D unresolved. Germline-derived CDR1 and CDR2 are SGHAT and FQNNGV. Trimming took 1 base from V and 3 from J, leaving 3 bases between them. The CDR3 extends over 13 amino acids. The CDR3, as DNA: TGTGCCAGCAGCTTAGTCGACACCGGGGAGCTGTTTTTT. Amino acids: CASSLVDTGELFF.

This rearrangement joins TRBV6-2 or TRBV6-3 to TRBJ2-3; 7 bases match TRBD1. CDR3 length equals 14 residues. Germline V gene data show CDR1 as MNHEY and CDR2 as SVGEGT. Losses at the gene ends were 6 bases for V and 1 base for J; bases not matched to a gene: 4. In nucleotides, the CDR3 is TGTGCCAGCAGCTTTGACAGGGGCACAGATACGCAGTATTTT. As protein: CASSFDRGTDTQYF.

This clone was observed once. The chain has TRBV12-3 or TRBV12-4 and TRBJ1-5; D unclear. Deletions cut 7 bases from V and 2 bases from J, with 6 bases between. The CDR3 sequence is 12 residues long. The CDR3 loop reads CASTLGNQPQHF. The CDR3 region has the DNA TGTGCCAGCACCCTCGGCAATCAGCCCCAGCATTTT.

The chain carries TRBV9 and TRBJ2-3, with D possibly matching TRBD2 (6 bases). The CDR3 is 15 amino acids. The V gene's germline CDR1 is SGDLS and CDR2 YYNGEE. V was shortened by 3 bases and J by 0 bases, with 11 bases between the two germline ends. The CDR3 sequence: CASSGDLASTDTQYF. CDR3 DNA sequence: TGTGCCAGCAGCGGGGACTTAGCTAGCACAGATACGCAGTATTTT.

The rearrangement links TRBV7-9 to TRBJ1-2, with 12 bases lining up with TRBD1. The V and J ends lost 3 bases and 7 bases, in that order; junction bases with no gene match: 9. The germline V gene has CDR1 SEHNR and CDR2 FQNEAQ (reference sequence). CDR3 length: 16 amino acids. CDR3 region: CASSFFVGTGGSGYTF. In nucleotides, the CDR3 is TGTGCCAGCAGCTTCTTTGTCGGGACAGGGGGCTCTGGCTACACCTTC.

The CDR3 DNA sequence: TGTGCCAGCAGCTTAGGGGGACAGGGGAGGTCACCCCTCCACTTT. Encoded protein: CASSLGGQGRSPLHF. This chain uses TRBV7-6 with TRBJ1-6; 10 bases map to TRBD1. Germline V CDR1 and CDR2: SGHVS, FNYEAQ. The CDR3 is made up of 15 amino acids. The junction had 4 bases not matched to a gene; V was cut back by 1 base and J by 10 bases.

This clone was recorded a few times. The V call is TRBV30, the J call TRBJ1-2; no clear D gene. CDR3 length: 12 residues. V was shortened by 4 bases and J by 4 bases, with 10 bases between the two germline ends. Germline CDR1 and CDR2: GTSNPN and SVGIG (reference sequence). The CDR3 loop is CAWIWAGYGYTF. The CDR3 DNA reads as TGTGCCTGGATTTGGGCGGGCTATGGCTACACCTTC.

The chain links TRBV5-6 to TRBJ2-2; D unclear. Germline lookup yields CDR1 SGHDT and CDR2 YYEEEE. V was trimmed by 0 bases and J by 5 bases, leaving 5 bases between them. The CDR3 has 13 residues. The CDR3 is CASSLVQTGELFF. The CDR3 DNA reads TGTGCCAGCAGCTTGGTACAGACCGGGGAGCTGTTTTTT. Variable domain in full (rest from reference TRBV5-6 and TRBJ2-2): DAGVTQSPTHLIKTRGQQVTLRCSPKSGHDTVSWYQQALGQGPQFIFQYYEEEERQRGNFPDRFSGHQFPNYSSELNVNALLLGDSALYLCASSLVQTGELFFGEGSRLTVL.

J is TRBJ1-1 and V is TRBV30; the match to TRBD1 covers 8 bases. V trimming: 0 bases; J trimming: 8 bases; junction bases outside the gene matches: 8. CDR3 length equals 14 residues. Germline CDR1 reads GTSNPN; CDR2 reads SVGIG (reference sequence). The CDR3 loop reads CAWSVSTRTGEAFF. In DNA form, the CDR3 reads TGTGCCTGGAGTGTATCAACCCGGACAGGGGAAGCTTTCTTT.

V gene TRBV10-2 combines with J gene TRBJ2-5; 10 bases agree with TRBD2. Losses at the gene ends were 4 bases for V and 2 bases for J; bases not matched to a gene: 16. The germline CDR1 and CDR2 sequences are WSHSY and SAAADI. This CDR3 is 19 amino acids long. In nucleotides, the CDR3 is TGCGCCAGCAGTGGGGCGCTGGGTAGCGGGGGGCCAGGACAAGAGACCCAGTACTTC. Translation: CASSGALGSGGPGQETQYF.

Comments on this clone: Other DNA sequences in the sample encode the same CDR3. The CDR3 nucleotides read TGCGCCAGCAGCCTGGGAGGGAACACTGAAGCTTTCTTT. Translated: CASSLGGNTEAFF. The rearrangement joins TRBV5-1 to TRBJ1-1, with unresolved D. Trimming stripped 4 bases from V and 1 base from J, with 8 bases between. CDR1 and CDR2 (germline): SGHRS, YFSETQ. The CDR3 contains 13 residues.

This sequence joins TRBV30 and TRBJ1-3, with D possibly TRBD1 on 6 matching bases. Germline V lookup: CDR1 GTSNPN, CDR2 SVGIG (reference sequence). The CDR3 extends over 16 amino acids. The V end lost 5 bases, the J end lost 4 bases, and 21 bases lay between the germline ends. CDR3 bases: TGTGCCTGGGGGCGTGGGGGCGAGAGAGGAGGAAACACCATATATTTT. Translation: CAWGRGGERGGNTIYF.

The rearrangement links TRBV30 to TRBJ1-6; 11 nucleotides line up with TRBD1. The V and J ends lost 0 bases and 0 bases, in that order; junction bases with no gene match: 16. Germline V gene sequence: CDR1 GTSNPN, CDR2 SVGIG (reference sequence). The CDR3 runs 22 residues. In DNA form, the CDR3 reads TGTGCCTGGAGTGTTTTTTATAGCTCCGGGACAGGGGGACTCTCCTATAATTCACCCCTCCACTTT. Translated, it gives CAWSVFYSSGTGGLSYNSPLHF. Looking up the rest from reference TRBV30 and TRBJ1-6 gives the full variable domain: SQTIHQWPATLVQPVGSPLSLECTVEGTSNPNLYWYRQAAGRGLQLLFYSVGIGQISSEVPQNLSASRPQDRQFILSSKKLLLSDSGFYLCAWSVFYSSGTGGLSYNSPLHFGNGTRLTVT.

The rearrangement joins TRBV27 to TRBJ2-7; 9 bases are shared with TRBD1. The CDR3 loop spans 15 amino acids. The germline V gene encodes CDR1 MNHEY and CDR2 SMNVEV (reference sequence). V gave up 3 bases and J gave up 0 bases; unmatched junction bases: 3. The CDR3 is CASSLGTGLSYEQYF. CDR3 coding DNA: TGTGCCAGCAGTTTGGGGACAGGGCTCTCCTACGAGCAGTACTTC.

This CDR3 is CASTPSGDGYEQYF. The CDR3 region has the DNA TGTGCCAGCACCCCTAGCGGGGACGGCTACGAGCAGTACTTC. This sequence joins TRBV3-1 (or the pseudogene TRBV3-2) and TRBJ2-7; 9 bases fit TRBD2. This CDR3 is 14 amino acids long. Germline V gene sequence: CDR1 LGHDT, CDR2 YNNKEL (reference sequence). Losses at the gene ends were 7 bases for V and 3 bases for J; bases not matched to a gene: 7.

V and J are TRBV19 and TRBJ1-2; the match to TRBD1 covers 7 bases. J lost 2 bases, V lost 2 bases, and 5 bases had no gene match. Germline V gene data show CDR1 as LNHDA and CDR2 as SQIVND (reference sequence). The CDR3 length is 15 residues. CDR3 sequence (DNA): TGTGCCAGTAGTATACAGGGACAGCTAAACTATGGCTACACCTTC. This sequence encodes CASSIQGQLNYGYTF.

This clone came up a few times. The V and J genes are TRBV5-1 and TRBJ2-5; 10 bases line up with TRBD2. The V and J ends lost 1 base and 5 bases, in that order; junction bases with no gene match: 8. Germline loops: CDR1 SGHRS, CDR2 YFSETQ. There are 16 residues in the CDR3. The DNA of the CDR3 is TGCGCCAGCAGCTTGACTGGACTAGCGGATGGTGAGACCCAGTACTTC. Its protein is CASSLTGLADGETQYF.

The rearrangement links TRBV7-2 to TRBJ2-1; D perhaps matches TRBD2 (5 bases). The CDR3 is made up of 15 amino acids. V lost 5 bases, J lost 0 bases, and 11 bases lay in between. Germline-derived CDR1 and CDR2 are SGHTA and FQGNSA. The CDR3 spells CASSRRENSYNEQFF. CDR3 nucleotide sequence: TGTGCCAGCAGCCGTAGGGAGAACTCCTACAATGAGCAGTTCTTC.

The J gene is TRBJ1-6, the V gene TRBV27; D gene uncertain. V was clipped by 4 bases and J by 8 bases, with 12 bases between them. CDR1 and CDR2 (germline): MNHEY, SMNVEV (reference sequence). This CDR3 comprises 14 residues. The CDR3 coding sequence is TGTGCCAGCAGTTCCGGGCCCGGGGATTCACCCCTCCACTTT. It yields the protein CASSSGPGDSPLHF.

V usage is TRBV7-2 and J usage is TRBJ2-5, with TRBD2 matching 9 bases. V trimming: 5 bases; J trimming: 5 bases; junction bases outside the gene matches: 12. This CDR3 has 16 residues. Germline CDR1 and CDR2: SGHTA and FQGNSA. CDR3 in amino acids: CASSPRGLAGRETQYF. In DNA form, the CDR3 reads TGTGCCAGCAGCCCACGTGGGCTAGCGGGGCGGGAGACCCAGTACTTC.

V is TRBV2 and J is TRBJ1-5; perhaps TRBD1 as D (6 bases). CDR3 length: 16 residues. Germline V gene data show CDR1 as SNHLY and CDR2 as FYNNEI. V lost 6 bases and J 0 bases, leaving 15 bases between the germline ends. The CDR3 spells CASRTTAGVSNQPQHF. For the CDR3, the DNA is TGTGCCAGCAGGACAACTGCAGGGGTTAGCAATCAGCCCCAGCATTTT.

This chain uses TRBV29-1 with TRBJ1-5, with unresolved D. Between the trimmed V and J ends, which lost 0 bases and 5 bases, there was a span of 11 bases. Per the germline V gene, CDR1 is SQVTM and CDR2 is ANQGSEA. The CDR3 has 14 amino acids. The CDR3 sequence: CSVEELARDQPQHF. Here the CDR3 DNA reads TGCAGCGTTGAAGAATTGGCCCGGGATCAGCCCCAGCATTTT.

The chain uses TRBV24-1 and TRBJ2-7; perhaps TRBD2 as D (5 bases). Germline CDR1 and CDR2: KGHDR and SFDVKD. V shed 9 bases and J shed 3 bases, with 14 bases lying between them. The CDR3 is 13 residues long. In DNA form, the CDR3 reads TGTGCCACCGATGACGGGGTGAACTACGAGCAGTACTTC. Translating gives CATDDGVNYEQYF.

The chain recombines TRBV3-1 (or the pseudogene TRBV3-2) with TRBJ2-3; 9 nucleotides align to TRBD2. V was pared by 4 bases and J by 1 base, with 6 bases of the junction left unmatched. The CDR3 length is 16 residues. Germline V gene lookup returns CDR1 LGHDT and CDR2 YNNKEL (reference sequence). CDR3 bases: TGTGCCAGCAGCCGTGAGTCTAGCGGGGGCACAGATACGCAGTATTTT. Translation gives CASSRESSGGTDTQYF.

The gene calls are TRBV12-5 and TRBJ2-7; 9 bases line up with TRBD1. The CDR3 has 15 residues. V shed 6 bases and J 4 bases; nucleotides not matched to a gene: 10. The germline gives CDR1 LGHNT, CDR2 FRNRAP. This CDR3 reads CASGVPGTGIYEQYF. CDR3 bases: TGTGCTAGTGGGGTTCCGGGGACAGGGATTTACGAGCAGTACTTC. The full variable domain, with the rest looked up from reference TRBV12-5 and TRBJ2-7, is DARVTQTPRHKVTEMGQEVTMRCQPILGHNTVFWYRQTMMQGLELLAYFRNRAPLDDSGMPKDRFSAEMPDATLATLKIQPSEPRDSAVYFCASGVPGTGIYEQYFGPGTRLTVT.

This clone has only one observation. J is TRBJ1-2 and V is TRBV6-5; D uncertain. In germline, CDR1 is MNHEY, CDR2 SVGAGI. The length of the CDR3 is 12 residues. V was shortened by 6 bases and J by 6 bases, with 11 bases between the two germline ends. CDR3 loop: CASSLGGDGYTF. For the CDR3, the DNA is TGTGCCAGCAGCTTAGGAGGAGATGGCTACACCTTC.

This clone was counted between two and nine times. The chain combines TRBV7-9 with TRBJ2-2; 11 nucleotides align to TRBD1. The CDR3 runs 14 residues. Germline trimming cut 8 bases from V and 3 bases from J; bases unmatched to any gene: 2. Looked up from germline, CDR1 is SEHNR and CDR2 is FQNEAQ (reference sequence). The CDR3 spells CASRGQGDTGELFF. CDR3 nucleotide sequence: TGTGCCAGCCGGGGACAGGGGGACACCGGGGAGCTGTTTTTT.

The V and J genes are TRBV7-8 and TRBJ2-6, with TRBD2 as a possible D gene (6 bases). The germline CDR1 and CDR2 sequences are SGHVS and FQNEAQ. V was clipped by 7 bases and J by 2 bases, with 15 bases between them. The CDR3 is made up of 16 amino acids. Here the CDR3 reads CASTSGGAAGANVLTF. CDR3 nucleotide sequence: TGTGCCAGCACCAGCGGCGGGGCAGCTGGGGCCAACGTCCTGACTTTC.